This T cell receptor (beta chain) is from a study of cytomegalovirus exposure and HLA in healthy donors. Study as a whole: A prior analysis found about 110 million unique TCR beta sequences from 150 million to 200 million T cells.

The V end was cut by 9 bases, the J end by 1 base, with 8 bases between. The CDR3 covers 13 residues. The germline V gene encodes CDR1 SGHRS and CDR2 YFSETQ. Concerning this clone: Its specificity is not known.

Whole-study results and caveats: A later analysis linked about 17,000 TCR beta sequences to HLA alleles at 0.05 false discovery rate. When analyzed later, a missense DCLRE1C variant was found to be linked to TCR beta V- and J-gene trimming. Several of the most significant clusters were apparently associated with common viral pathogens in a later analysis.

The PCR used 60 Vbeta and 13 Jbeta primers. The table came from immunoSEQ multiplex PCR; TCRdb's copy has only in-frame clones and leaves some out. This listing includes about 140,000 clones. The receptor's source is a woman aged 18-29 years in good health and CMV-seronegative. This chain joins TRBV5-1 and TRBJ2-6; D not certain. Material: PBMCs. The CDR3 sequence: CATSSSGANVLTF. In nucleotides, the CDR3 is TGCGCCACCTCCTCTTCTGGGGCCAACGTCCTGACTTTC.